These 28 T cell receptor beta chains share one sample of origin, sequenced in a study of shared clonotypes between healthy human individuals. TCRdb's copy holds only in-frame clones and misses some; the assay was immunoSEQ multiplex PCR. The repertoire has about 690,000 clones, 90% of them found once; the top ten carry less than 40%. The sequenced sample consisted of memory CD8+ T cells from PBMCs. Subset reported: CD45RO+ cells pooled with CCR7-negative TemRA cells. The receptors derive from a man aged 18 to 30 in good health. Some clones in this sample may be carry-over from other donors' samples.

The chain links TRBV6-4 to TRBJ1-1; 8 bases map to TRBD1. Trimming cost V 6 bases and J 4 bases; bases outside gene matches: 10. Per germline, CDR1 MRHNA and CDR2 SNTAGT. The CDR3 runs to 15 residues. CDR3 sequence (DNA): TGTGCCAGCAGGCCAGACAGGGGTCCTAGCACTGAAGCTTTCTTT. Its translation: CASRPDRGPSTEAFF.

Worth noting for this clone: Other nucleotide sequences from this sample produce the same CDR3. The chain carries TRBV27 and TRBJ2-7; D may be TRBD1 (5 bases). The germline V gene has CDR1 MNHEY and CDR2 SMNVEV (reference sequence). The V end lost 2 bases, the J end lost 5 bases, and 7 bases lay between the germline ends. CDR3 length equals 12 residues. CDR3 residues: CASSLQGNEQYF. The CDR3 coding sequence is TGTGCCAGCAGTTTACAGGGAAACGAGCAGTACTTC.

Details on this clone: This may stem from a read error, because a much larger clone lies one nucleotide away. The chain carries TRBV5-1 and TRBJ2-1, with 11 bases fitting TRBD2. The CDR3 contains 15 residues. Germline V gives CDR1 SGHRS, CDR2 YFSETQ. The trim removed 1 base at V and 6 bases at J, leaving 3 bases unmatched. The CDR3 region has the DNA TGCGCCAGCAGCTTGCAACTAGCGGGAGTCAATGAGCAGTTCTTC. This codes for CASSLQLAGVNEQFF.

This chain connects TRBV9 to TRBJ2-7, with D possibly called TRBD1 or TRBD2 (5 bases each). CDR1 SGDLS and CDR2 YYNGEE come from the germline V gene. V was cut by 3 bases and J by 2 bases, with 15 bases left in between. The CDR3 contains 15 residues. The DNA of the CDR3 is TGTGCCAGCAGCGCAGGGACCTCTCCCACCTACGAGCAGTACTTC. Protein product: CASSAGTSPTYEQYF. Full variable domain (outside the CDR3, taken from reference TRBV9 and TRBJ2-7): DSGVTQTPKHLITATGQRVTLRCSPRSGDLSVYWYQQSLDQGLQFLIQYYNGEERAKGNILERFSAQQFPDLHSELNLSSLELGDSALYFCASSAGTSPTYEQYFGPGTRLTVT.

CDR3: CASRRRFYYEQYF. CDR3 DNA: TGTGCCAGTAGGAGACGATTCTACTACGAGCAGTACTTC. This chain joins TRBV19 and TRBJ2-7; D remains ambiguous. The CDR3 has 13 amino acids. The germline CDR1 and CDR2 sequences are LNHDA and SQIVND (reference sequence). V was trimmed by 6 bases and J by 3 bases, leaving 12 bases between them. Drawing the rest from reference TRBV19 and TRBJ2-7, the complete variable domain is DGGITQSPKYLFRKEGQNVTLSCEQNLNHDAMYWYRQDPGQGLRLIYYSQIVNDFQKGDIAEGYSVSREKKESFPLTVTSAQKNPTAFYLCASRRRFYYEQYFGPGTRLTVT.

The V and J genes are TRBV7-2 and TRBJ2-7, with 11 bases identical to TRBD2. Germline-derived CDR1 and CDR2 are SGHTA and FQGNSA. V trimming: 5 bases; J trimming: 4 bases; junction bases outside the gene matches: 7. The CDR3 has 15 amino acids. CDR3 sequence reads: CASSPGLAVEYEQYF. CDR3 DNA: TGTGCCAGCAGCCCGGGACTAGCGGTCGAATACGAGCAGTACTTC.

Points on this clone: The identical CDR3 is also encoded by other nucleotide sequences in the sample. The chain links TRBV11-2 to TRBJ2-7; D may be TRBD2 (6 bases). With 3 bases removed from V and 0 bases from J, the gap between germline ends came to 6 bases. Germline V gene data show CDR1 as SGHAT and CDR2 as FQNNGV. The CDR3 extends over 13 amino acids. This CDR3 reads CASSLGGSYEQYF. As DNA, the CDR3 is TGTGCCAGCAGCTTGGGGGGCTCCTACGAGCAGTACTTC.

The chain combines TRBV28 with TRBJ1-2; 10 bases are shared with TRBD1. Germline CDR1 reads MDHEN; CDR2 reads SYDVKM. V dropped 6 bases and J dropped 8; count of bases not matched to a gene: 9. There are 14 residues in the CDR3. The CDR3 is CASRRPGTGEGYTF. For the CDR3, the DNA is TGTGCCAGCAGGCGACCCGGGACAGGGGAAGGCTACACCTTC.

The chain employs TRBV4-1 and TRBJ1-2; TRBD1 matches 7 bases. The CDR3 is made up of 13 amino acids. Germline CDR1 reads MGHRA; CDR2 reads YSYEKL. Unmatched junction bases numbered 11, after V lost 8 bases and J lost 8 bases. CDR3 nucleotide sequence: TGCGCCAGCTCCGGGACAGCGATCTTGGGCTACACCTTC. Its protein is CASSGTAILGYTF.

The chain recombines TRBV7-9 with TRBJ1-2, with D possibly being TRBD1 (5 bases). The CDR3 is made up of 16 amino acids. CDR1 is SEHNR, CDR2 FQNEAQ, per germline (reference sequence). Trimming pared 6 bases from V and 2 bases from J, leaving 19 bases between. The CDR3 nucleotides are TGTGCCAGCAGTTATAGCGTCACAGCAGGGAACTATGGCTACACCTTC. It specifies CASSYSVTAGNYGYTF.

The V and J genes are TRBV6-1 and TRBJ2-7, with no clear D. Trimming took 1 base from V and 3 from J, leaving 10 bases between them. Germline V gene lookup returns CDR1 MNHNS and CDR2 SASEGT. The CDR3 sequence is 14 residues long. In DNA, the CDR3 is TGTGCCAGCAGTGAAGAGGACCCTTACTACGAGCAGTACTTC. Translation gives CASSEEDPYYEQYF.

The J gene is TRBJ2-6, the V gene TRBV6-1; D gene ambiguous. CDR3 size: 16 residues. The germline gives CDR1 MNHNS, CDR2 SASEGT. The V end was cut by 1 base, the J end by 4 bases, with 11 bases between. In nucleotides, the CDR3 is TGTGCCAGCAGTGAAGGAGTGATTTTGGGGGCCAACGTCCTGACTTTC. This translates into CASSEGVILGANVLTF.

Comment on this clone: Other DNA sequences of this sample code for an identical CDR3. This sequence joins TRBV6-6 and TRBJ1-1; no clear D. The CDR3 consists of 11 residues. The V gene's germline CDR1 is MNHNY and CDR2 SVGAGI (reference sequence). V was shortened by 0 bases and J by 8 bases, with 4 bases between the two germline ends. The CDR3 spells CASSYSTEAFF. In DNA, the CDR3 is TGTGCCAGCAGTTACTCTACGGAAGCTTTCTTT.

The CDR3 protein is CASSLSRDSLKNTEAFF. The CDR3 region has the DNA TGTGCCAGCAGCTTAAGCCGGGACTCCCTAAAAAACACTGAAGCTTTCTTT. The genes are TRBV5-4 and TRBJ1-1, with a tentative D call TRBD1 (5 bases). V was cut by 2 bases and J by 2 bases, with 19 bases left in between. The CDR3 extends over 17 amino acids. Germline lookup yields CDR1 SGHNT and CDR2 YYREEE (reference sequence). Based on the CDR3 plus reference TRBV5-4 and TRBJ1-1, the full variable domain is ETGVTQSPTHLIKTRGQQVTLRCSSQSGHNTVSWYQQALGQGPQFIFQYYREEENGRGNFPPRFSGLQFPNYSSELNVNALELDDSALYLCASSLSRDSLKNTEAFFGQGTRLTVV.

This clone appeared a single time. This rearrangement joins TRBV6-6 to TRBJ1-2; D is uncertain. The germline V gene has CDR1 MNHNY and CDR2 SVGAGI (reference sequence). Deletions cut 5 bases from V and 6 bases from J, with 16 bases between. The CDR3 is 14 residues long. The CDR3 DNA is TGTGCCAGCAGTGGTGTGGGCTACGGAAATGGCTACACCTTC. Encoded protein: CASSGVGYGNGYTF.

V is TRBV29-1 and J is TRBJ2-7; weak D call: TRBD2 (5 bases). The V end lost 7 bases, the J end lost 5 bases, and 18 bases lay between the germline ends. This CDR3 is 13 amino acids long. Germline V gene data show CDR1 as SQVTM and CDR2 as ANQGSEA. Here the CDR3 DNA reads TGCAGCGCCAATACGGGCCCCGGGGACGAGCAGTACTTC. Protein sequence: CSANTGPGDEQYF.

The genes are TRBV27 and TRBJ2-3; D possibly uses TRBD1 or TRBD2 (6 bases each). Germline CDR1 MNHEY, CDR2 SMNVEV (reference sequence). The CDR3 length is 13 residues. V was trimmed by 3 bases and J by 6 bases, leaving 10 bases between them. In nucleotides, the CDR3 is TGTGCCAGCAGTTTGACTAGGGGGGATACGCAGTATTTT. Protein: CASSLTRGDTQYF.

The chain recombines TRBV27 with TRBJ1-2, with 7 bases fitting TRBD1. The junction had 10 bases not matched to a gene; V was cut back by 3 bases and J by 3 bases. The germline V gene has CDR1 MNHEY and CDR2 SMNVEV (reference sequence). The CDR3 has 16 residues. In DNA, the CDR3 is TGTGCCAGCAGTTTGAGACAGGGCCGTACGGACTATGGCTACACCTTC. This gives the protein CASSLRQGRTDYGYTF.

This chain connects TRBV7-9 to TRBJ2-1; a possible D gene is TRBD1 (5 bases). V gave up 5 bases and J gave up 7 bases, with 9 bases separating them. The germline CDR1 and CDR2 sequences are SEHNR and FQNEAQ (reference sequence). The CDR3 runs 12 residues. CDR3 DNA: TGTGCCAGCAGCAACCAGGGTAATGAGCAGTTCTTC. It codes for CASSNQGNEQFF.

CDR3 in amino acids: CASSPSLGTGSSEQYF. The CDR3, as DNA: TGTGCCAGCAGCCCATCGCTTGGGACAGGAAGCTCTGAGCAGTACTTC. The chain recombines TRBV11-3 with TRBJ2-7; 8 nucleotides match TRBD1. The CDR3 loop spans 16 amino acids. J was trimmed by 7 bases and V by 5 bases; bases with no gene match: 16. Germline assignment: CDR1 SGHNT and CDR2 YENEEA.

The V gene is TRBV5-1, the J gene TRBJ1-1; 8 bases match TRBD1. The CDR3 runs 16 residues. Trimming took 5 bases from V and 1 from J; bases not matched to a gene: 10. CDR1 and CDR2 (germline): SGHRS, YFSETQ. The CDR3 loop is CASRYQRTGSNTEAFF. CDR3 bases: TGCGCCAGCAGATACCAAAGGACAGGGTCGAACACTGAAGCTTTCTTT. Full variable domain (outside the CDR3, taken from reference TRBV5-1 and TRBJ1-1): KAGVTQTPRYLIKTRGQQVTLSCSPISGHRSVSWYQQTPGQGLQFLFEYFSETQRNKGNFPGRFSGRQFSNSRSEMNVSTLELGDSALYLCASRYQRTGSNTEAFFGQGTRLTVV.

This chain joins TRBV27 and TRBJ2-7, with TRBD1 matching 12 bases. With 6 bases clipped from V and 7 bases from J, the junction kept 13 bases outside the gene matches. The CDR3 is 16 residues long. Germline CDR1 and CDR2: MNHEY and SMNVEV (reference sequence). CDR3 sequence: CASSHRSGQGAREQYF. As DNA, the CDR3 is TGTGCCAGCAGCCATCGATCGGGACAGGGGGCTCGGGAGCAGTACTTC.

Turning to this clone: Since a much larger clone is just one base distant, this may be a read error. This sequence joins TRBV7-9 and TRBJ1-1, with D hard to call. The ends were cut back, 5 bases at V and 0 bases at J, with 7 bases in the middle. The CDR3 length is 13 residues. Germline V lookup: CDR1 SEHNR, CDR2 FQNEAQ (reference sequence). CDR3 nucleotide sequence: TGTGCCAGCAGCGGACGGTTGAACACTGAAGCTTTCTTT. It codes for CASSGRLNTEAFF. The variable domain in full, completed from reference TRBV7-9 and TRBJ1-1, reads DTGVSQNPRHKITKRGQNVTFRCDPISEHNRLYWYRQTLGQGPEFLTYFQNEAQLEKSRLLSDRFSAERPKGSFSTLEIQRTEQGDSAMYLCASSGRLNTEAFFGQGTRLTVV.

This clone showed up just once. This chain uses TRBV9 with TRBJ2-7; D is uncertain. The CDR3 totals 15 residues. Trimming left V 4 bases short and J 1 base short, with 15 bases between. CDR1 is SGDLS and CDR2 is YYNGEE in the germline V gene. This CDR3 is CASSTWADVSYEQYF. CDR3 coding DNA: TGTGCCAGCAGCACCTGGGCAGATGTTTCCTACGAGCAGTACTTC.

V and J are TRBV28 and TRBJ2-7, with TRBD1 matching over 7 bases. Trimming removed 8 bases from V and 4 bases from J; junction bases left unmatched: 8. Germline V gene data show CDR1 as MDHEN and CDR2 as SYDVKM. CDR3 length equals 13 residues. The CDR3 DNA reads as TGTGCCAGCCGACAGGGAAGGGGATACGAGCAGTACTTC. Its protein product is CASRQGRGYEQYF.

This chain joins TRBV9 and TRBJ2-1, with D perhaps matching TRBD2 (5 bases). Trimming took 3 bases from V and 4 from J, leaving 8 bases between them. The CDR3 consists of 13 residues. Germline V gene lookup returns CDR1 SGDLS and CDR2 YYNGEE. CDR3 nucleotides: TGTGCCAGCAGCGGGGAGAGATACAATGAGCAGTTCTTC. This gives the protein CASSGERYNEQFF.

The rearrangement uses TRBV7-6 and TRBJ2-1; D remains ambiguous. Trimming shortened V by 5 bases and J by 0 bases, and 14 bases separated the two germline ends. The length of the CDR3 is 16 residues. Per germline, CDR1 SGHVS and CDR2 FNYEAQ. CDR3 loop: CASSPLAYHSYNEQFF. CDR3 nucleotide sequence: TGTGCCAGCAGCCCCCTTGCGTACCACTCCTACAATGAGCAGTTCTTC.

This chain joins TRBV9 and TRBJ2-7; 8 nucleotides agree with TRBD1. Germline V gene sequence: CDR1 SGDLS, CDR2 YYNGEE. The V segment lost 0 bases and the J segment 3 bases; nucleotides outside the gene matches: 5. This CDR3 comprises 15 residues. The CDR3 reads CASSVADRADYEQYF. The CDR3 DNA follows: TGTGCCAGCAGCGTAGCGGACAGGGCCGACTACGAGCAGTACTTC.